This T cell receptor beta chain was sequenced for a study of blood T cell repertoires in COVID-19. Study-wide context: Some COVID-19 samples were acute and others convalescent; all came from the United States, Italy and Spain. Sample material is recorded as cDNA or gDNA derived from T cells, B-cell-depleted T cells, or PBMCs.

This table comes from immunoSEQ multiplex PCR, and its TCRdb copy is limited to in-frame clones, with some not included. The sample has fewer than 85,000 clones, around 67% seen once. The CDR3 runs 18 residues. CDR1 and CDR2 (germline): MGHRA, YSYEKL. Trimming took off 1 base at V and 0 bases at J, with 16 bases between the two ends. The chain employs TRBV4-1 and TRBJ2-1, with D tentatively TRBD1 (5 bases). Sequenced material: peripheral blood. The TCR comes from a human donor with acute or convalescent COVID-19. The donor label of this sample is uncertain. The CDR3 sequence: CASSQAPTARSSYNEQFF. Here the CDR3 DNA reads TGCGCCAGCAGCCAAGCACCGACAGCTCGAAGCTCCTACAATGAGCAGTTCTTC.